What follows are 12 T cell receptor beta chains derived from one specimen sequenced in a study of T cell responses to AZD1222 COVID-19 vaccine (dated by TCRdb to 2020 to 2022). Receptor libraries were prepared by the immunoSEQ multiplex PCR assay. TCRdb limited this immuneACCESS table to in-frame rearrangements with V and J called. A share of clones is missing; checked studies link under half to unresolved V genes, and the rest is unexplained. Across this sample there are some 99,000 clones, with nearly 90% seen only once. The biggest ten clones account for around 13% of the sample. This sample's time point label indicates: baseline before first vaccination. The treatment or condition label corresponds to: meningococcal conjugate vaccine given as trial control. Sequenced here: peripheral blood, sampled on day 0 of MenACWY control vaccination. These receptors originate from an adult in good health.

The rearrangement links TRBV6-6 to TRBJ1-1; tentative D call: TRBD1 (5 bases). Per the germline V gene, CDR1 is MNHNY and CDR2 is SVGAGI (reference sequence). The V and J ends lost 0 bases and 3 bases respectively, with 8 bases between them. This CDR3 spans 14 amino acids. The CDR3 sequence is CASSYSGVDTEAFF. As DNA, the CDR3 is TGTGCCAGCAGTTACTCAGGGGTGGACACTGAAGCTTTCTTT.

This chain connects TRBV6-4 to TRBJ1-1, with 8 bases fitting TRBD1. This CDR3 spans 13 amino acids. The germline V gene has CDR1 MRHNA and CDR2 SNTAGT. V shed 0 bases and J 6 bases; nucleotides not matched to a gene: 0. CDR3 coding DNA: TGTGCCAGCAGTGACTCGGACAGGGCTGAAGCTTTCTTT. It specifies CASSDSDRAEAFF.

This sequence joins TRBV5-4 and TRBJ1-1, with 9 bases fitting TRBD1. With V trimmed by 4 bases and J by 0 bases, 4 bases remained unmatched. Germline lookup yields CDR1 SGHNT and CDR2 YYREEE (reference sequence). This CDR3 spans 15 amino acids. CDR3 bases: TGTGCCAGCAGCCGGGGGACAGGGCTGAACACTGAAGCTTTCTTT. This translates into CASSRGTGLNTEAFF. Full variable domain (rest looked up from reference TRBV5-4 and TRBJ1-1): ETGVTQSPTHLIKTRGQQVTLRCSSQSGHNTVSWYQQALGQGPQFIFQYYREEENGRGNFPPRFSGLQFPNYSSELNVNALELDDSALYLCASSRGTGLNTEAFFGQGTRLTVV.

This chain connects TRBV28 to TRBJ1-5; D unresolved. V shed 1 base and J shed 9 bases, with 7 bases lying between them. Germline-derived CDR1 and CDR2 are MDHEN and SYDVKM. The CDR3 spans 12 residues. The CDR3 DNA is TGTGCCAGCAGTTTATTTTGGTCGCCCCAGCATTTT. Its translation is CASSLFWSPQHF.

The V gene is TRBV28, the J gene TRBJ2-5, with a tentative D call TRBD1 (6 bases). The V and J ends lost 4 bases and 2 bases respectively, with 11 bases between them. The CDR3 length is 14 residues. Germline V gene sequence: CDR1 MDHEN, CDR2 SYDVKM. The CDR3 DNA sequence: TGTGCCAGCAGTTCCCCGGACAGACAAGAGACCCAGTACTTC. It specifies CASSSPDRQETQYF. Full variable domain (missing parts from reference TRBV28 and TRBJ2-5): DVKVTQSSRYLVKRTGEKVFLECVQDMDHENMFWYRQDPGLGLRLIYFSYDVKMKEKGDIPEGYSVSREKKERFSLILESASTNQTSMYLCASSSPDRQETQYFGPGTRLLVL.

The genes are TRBV5-1 and TRBJ1-1, with unresolved D. CDR1 is SGHRS and CDR2 is YFSETQ in the germline V gene. This CDR3 has 13 amino acids. Trimming shortened V by 5 bases and J by 0 bases, and 8 bases separated the two germline ends. This chain's CDR3 is CASRELMNTEAFF. CDR3 DNA: TGCGCCAGCAGAGAACTTATGAACACTGAAGCTTTCTTT.

The table lists this clone with a count of one. Germline is not matched at one junction end, which may reflect a read error. The rearrangement uses TRBV14 and TRBJ2-1; D unclear. This CDR3 is built from 12 residues. Germline-derived CDR1 and CDR2 are SGHDN and FVKESK. CDR3 in amino acids: CASSQAHNQQFF. The CDR3 DNA follows: TGTGCCAGCAGCCAAGCCCACAATCAGCAGTTCTTC. The whole variable domain, filled in from reference TRBV14 and TRBJ2-1, reads EAGVTQFPSHSVIEKGQTVTLRCDPISGHDNLYWYRRVMGKEIKFLLHFVKESKQDESGMPNNRFLAERTGGTYSTLKVQPAELEDSGVYFCASSQAHNQQFFGPGTRLTVL.

This clone turned up a few times. The chain couples TRBV3-1 (or the pseudogene TRBV3-2) to TRBJ2-6; tentative D call: TRBD2 (5 bases). There are 16 residues in the CDR3. CDR1 is LGHDT, CDR2 YNNKEL, per germline (reference sequence). Deletions cut 0 bases from V and 2 bases from J, with 8 bases between. CDR3 DNA: TGTGCCAGCAGCCAAGATCTCGGGGCTGGGGCCAACGTCCTGACTTTC. This sequence encodes CASSQDLGAGANVLTF.

The chain is built from TRBV5-1 and TRBJ1-1; 8 nucleotides match TRBD1. Trimming removed 6 bases from V and 2 bases from J; junction bases left unmatched: 3. CDR1 SGHRS and CDR2 YFSETQ come from the germline V gene. The CDR3 runs 13 residues. This CDR3 reads CASTQGANTEAFF. DNA for the CDR3: TGCGCCAGCACCCAGGGGGCAAACACTGAAGCTTTCTTT. The whole variable domain, filled in from reference TRBV5-1 and TRBJ1-1, reads KAGVTQTPRYLIKTRGQQVTLSCSPISGHRSVSWYQQTPGQGLQFLFEYFSETQRNKGNFPGRFSGRQFSNSRSEMNVSTLELGDSALYLCASTQGANTEAFFGQGTRLTVV.

The rearrangement joins TRBV4-1 to TRBJ1-2; D ambiguous. The CDR3 has 15 residues. V shed 0 bases and J shed 3 bases, with 11 bases lying between them. Germline V CDR1 and CDR2: MGHRA, YSYEKL. The CDR3 loop is CASSQEVIRYYGYTF. CDR3 DNA sequence: TGCGCCAGCAGCCAAGAGGTGATCAGGTACTATGGCTACACCTTC.

The V and J genes are TRBV7-9 and TRBJ1-4, with D possibly TRBD1 on 5 matching bases. This CDR3 has 13 residues. V was shortened by 7 bases and J by 6 bases, with 12 bases between the two germline ends. Germline CDR1 reads SEHNR; CDR2 reads FQNEAQ (reference sequence). The CDR3 sequence: CASTPGGYEKLFF. The CDR3 nucleotides read TGTGCCAGCACCCCCGGGGGGTATGAAAAACTGTTTTTT.

The gene calls are TRBV2 and TRBJ1-5; 8 bases are a match to TRBD1. V was pared by 8 bases and J by 7 bases, with 16 bases of the junction left unmatched. The CDR3 is 16 residues long. CDR1 is SNHLY, CDR2 FYNNEI, per germline. The CDR3 nucleotides are TGTGCCAGCGCGCCCCCGCGACAGGGGATAGGACAGCCCCAGCATTTT. It codes for CASAPPRQGIGQPQHF.